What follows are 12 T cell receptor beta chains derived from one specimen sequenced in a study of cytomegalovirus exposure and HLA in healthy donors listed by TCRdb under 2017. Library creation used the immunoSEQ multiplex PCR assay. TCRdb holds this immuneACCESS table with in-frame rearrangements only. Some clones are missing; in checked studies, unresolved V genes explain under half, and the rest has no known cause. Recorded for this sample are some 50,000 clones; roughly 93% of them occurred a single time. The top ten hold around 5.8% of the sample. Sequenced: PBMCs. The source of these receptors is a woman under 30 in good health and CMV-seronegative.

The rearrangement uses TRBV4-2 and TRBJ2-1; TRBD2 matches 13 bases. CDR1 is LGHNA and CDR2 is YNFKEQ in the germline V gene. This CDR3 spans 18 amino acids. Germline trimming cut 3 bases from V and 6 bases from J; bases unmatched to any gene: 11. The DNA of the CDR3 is TGTGCCAGCAGCCATACTAGCGGGAGGGCTGAACGCGGCAATGAGCAGTTCTTC. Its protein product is CASSHTSGRAERGNEQFF.

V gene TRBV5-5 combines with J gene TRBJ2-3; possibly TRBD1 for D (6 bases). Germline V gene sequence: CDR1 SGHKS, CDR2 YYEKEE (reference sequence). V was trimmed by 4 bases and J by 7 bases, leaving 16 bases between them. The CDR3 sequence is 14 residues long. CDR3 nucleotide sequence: TGTGCCAGCAGCAATCGAGGGGGTCCGTATACGCAGTATTTT. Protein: CASSNRGGPYTQYF.

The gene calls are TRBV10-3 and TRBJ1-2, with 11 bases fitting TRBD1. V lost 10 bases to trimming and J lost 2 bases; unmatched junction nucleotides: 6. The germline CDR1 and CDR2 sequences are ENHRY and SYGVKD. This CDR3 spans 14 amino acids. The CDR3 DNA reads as TGTGCCAACCGGAGGACAGGGGGCAACTATGGCTACACCTTC. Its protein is CANRRTGGNYGYTF.

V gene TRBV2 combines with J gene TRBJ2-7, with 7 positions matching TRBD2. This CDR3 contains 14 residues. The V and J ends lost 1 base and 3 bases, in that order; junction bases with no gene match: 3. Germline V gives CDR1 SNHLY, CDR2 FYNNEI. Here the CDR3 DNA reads TGTGCCAGCAGTGAAGAGCGGGAAGGCTACGAGCAGTACGTC. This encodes CASSEEREGYEQYV.

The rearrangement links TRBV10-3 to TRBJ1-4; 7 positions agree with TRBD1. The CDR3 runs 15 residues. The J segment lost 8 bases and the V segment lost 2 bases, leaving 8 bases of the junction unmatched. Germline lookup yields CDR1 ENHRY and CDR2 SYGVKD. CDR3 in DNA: TGTGCCATCAGTGAGACAAGGGGGCGGCGGGAAAAACTGTTTTTT. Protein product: CAISETRGRREKLFF.

The CDR3 DNA is TGTGCCAGCAGCCGCAGTATGGGCCTCAACAATGAGCAGTTCTTC. Protein product: CASSRSMGLNNEQFF. The gene calls are TRBV5-4 and TRBJ2-1; D not resolved. This CDR3 region has 15 residues. Germline CDR1 SGHNT, CDR2 YYREEE (reference sequence). The V and J ends lost 4 bases and 5 bases respectively, with 16 bases between them. Full variable domain (rest looked up from reference TRBV5-4 and TRBJ2-1): ETGVTQSPTHLIKTRGQQVTLRCSSQSGHNTVSWYQQALGQGPQFIFQYYREEENGRGNFPPRFSGLQFPNYSSELNVNALELDDSALYLCASSRSMGLNNEQFFGPGTRLTVL.

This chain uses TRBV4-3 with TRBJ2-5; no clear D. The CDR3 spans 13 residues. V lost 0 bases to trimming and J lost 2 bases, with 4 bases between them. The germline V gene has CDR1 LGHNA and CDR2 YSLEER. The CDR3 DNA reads TGCGCCAGCAGCCAAGATCTTCAAGAGACCCAGTACTTC. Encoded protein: CASSQDLQETQYF.

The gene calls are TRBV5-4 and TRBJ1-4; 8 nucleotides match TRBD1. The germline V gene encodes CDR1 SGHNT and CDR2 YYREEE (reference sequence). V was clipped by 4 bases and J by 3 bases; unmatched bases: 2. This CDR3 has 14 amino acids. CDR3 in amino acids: CASSPGQANEKLFF. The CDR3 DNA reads TGTGCCAGCAGCCCGGGACAGGCTAATGAAAAACTGTTTTTT.

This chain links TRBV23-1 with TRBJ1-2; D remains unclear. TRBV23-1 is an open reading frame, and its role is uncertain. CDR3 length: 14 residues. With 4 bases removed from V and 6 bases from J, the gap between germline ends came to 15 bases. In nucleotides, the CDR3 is TGCGCCAGCAGTCGACAAGAGGGCGAGAATGGCTACACCTTC. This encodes CASSRQEGENGYTF.

The CDR3 bases are TGTGCCAGTAGCCGACAGGGCGGCTATGGCTACACCTTC. This encodes CASSRQGGYGYTF. The chain recombines TRBV19 with TRBJ1-2; TRBD1 matches 7 bases. CDR1 and CDR2 (germline): LNHDA, SQIVND (reference sequence). This CDR3 is 13 amino acids long. Trimming at V came to 6 bases and at J to 4 bases, leaving 5 bases not matched to a gene.

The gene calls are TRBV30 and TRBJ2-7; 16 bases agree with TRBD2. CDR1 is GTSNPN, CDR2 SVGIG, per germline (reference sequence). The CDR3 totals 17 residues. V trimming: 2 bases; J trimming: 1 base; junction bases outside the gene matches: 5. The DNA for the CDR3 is TGTGCCTGGAGTCGGGGACTAGCGGGAGGGCAGTCCTACGAGCAGTACGTC. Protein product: CAWSRGLAGGQSYEQYV.

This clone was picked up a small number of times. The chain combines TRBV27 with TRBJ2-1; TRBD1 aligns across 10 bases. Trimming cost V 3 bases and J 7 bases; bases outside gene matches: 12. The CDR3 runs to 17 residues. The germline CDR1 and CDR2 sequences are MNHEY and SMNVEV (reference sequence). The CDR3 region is CASSFYLLPGQGNEQFF. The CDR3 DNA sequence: TGTGCCAGCAGTTTCTATCTTCTACCGGGACAGGGGAATGAGCAGTTCTTC.